This T cell receptor beta chain was documented in a study of technical replicates of blood from several donors. Using immunoSEQ multiplex PCR, the repertoire was profiled, and TCRdb retains in-frame clones only, with some absent. The table records under 85,000 clones, roughly 97% of them present only once. The receptor was derived from a human donor in good health. The sequenced material came from T cells isolated from PBMCs.

CDR3 in DNA: TGTGCCAGCATAACCGCGGGGTTGAACACTGAAGCTTTCTTT. Its translation: CASITAGLNTEAFF. V usage is TRBV28 and J usage is TRBJ1-1; D call uncertain. The CDR3 loop spans 14 amino acids. Trimming left V 7 bases short and J 0 bases short, with 12 bases between. Germline V lookup: CDR1 MDHEN, CDR2 SYDVKM.